This T cell receptor (beta chain) was sequenced during a study of blood T cell repertoires in COVID-19. About the research overall: The United States, Italy and Spain supplied acute and convalescent COVID-19 samples.

The CDR3 has 16 amino acids. V was trimmed by 0 bases and J by 1 base, leaving 8 bases between them. Germline V gives CDR1 SGHNT, CDR2 YYREEE (reference sequence). During active infection, Seattle patients enrolled and were then monitored through disease. As processed by the authors: It was from reference gene primer amplification that nucleated cell counts were estimated. The data were produced by immunoSEQ multiplex PCR, yet TCRdb's version contains in-frame clones alone and is incomplete. D and trimming were read from the DNA, whereas the V and J calls and clone size are those reported in that table. The sample holds roughly 260,000 clones, about 90% seen once.

The sequence was collected from a woman aged 30 to 39 with COVID-19, enrolled during active disease. The chain is built from TRBV5-4 and TRBJ2-6; no firm D call. The sequenced sample consisted of peripheral blood. The CDR3 bases are TGTGCCAGCAGCTTGGCAACTCGATCTGGGGCCAACGTCCTGACTTTC. Translating it yields CASSLATRSGANVLTF.